These 30 T cell receptor beta chains came from one sample sequenced in a study of CD8 T cells in Susac syndrome. Random hexamers were used to reverse transcribe about 0.5 to 1 ug of RNA. TCRdb reprocessed the immunoSEQ multiplex PCR reads with MiXCR, giving one entry per CDR3 protein. The table has roughly 100,000 distinct CDR3 sequences, approximately 93% seen once. Sequenced sample: CD8+ T cells from PBMCs. The receptor source for this set is a human donor with Susac syndrome.

The V and J genes are TRBV19 and TRBJ2-3; D not resolved. CDR1 LNHDA and CDR2 SQIVND come from the germline V gene (reference sequence). The V end lost 3 bases, the J end lost 6 bases, and 7 bases lay between the germline ends. The CDR3 loop spans 12 amino acids. In DNA form, the CDR3 reads TGTGCCAGTAGTATTCTGGGCGATACGCAGTATTTT. Translation: CASSILGDTQYF. Supplemented by reference TRBV19 and TRBJ2-3, the full variable domain reads DGGITQSPKYLFRKEGQNVTLSCEQNLNHDAMYWYRQDPGQGLRLIYYSQIVNDFQKGDIAEGYSVSREKKESFPLTVTSAQKNPTAFYLCASSILGDTQYFGPGTRLTVL.

This rearrangement joins TRBV7-9 to TRBJ1-5, with TRBD1 matching 7 bases. Germline V gene sequence: CDR1 SEHNR, CDR2 FQNEAQ (reference sequence). There are 14 residues in the CDR3. J lost 7 bases, V lost 5 bases, and 8 bases had no gene match. The CDR3 here is CASSGRTGKQPQHF. The CDR3 DNA reads TGTGCCAGCAGCGGACGGACAGGAAAGCAGCCCCAGCATTTT.

This sequence joins TRBV9 and TRBJ2-7; 11 bases line up with TRBD2. Germline-derived CDR1 and CDR2 are SGDLS and YYNGEE. This CDR3 spans 16 amino acids. V was clipped by 3 bases and J by 5 bases; unmatched bases: 10. As DNA, the CDR3 is TGTGCCAGCAGCGGCAATAGCGGGGGGGCACGCGACGAGCAGTACTTC. Amino acids: CASSGNSGGARDEQYF. Full variable domain (remainder filled in from reference TRBV9 and TRBJ2-7): DSGVTQTPKHLITATGQRVTLRCSPRSGDLSVYWYQQSLDQGLQFLIQYYNGEERAKGNILERFSAQQFPDLHSELNLSSLELGDSALYFCASSGNSGGARDEQYFGPGTRLTVT.

This chain links TRBV4-2 with TRBJ2-5; 10 bases are a match to TRBD2. This CDR3 is built from 20 residues. Germline V gene sequence: CDR1 LGHNA, CDR2 YNFKEQ. The V gene end was trimmed by 1 base and the J gene end by 1 base; junction bases not matched to a gene: 15. CDR3 region: CASSQALGAGGLVSQETQYF. The CDR3 DNA reads TGTGCCAGCAGCCAAGCCCTCGGAGCGGGGGGGCTCGTAAGCCAAGAGACCCAGTACTTC.

The genes are TRBV14 and TRBJ2-1, with D maybe TRBD1 (7 bases). The germline V gene has CDR1 SGHDN and CDR2 FVKESK. The V end was cut by 3 bases, the J end by 3 bases, with 15 bases between. The CDR3 covers 16 residues. CDR3 in DNA: TGTGCCAGCAGCCACTCGCAGGGGGGTCGCTACAATGAGCAGTTCTTC. Amino acid sequence: CASSHSQGGRYNEQFF. Based on the CDR3 plus reference TRBV14 and TRBJ2-1, the full variable domain is EAGVTQFPSHSVIEKGQTVTLRCDPISGHDNLYWYRRVMGKEIKFLLHFVKESKQDESGMPNNRFLAERTGGTYSTLKVQPAELEDSGVYFCASSHSQGGRYNEQFFGPGTRLTVL.

The J gene is TRBJ2-3, the V gene TRBV2; D remains ambiguous. Germline CDR1 and CDR2: SNHLY and FYNNEI. The length of the CDR3 is 12 residues. The germline V and J ends were trimmed by 3 bases and 2 bases, with 3 bases remaining between them. CDR3: CASSEATDTQYF. In DNA, the CDR3 is TGTGCCAGCAGTGAGGCCACAGATACGCAGTATTTT.

The rearrangement links TRBV5-1 to TRBJ2-3, with 12 bases aligning to TRBD2. Germline-derived CDR1 and CDR2 are SGHRS and YFSETQ. The junction had 10 bases not matched to a gene; V was cut back by 4 bases and J by 4 bases. The CDR3 consists of 17 residues. This CDR3 reads CASSHLTSGRYSDTQYF. DNA of the CDR3: TGCGCCAGCAGCCATTTAACTAGCGGGAGGTACTCAGATACGCAGTATTTT.

The rearrangement uses TRBV20-1 and TRBJ2-5, with 11 bases fitting TRBD2. CDR1 and CDR2 (germline): DFQATT, SNEGSKA (reference sequence). The V gene end was trimmed by 3 bases and the J gene end by 1 base; junction bases not matched to a gene: 4. This CDR3 has 15 amino acids. In DNA, the CDR3 is TGCAGTGCTAGGGCTAGCGGGGGGCTCCAAGAGACCCAGTACTTC. Its translation: CSARASGGLQETQYF.

The V gene is TRBV20-1, the J gene TRBJ2-7; TRBD1 agrees at 7 bases. CDR3 length equals 14 residues. The trim removed 0 bases at V and 4 bases at J, leaving 6 bases unmatched. Germline V lookup: CDR1 DFQATT, CDR2 SNEGSKA (reference sequence). The CDR3 sequence: CSARDRGRGYEQYF. DNA for the CDR3: TGCAGTGCTAGAGATAGGGGGCGCGGGTACGAGCAGTACTTC.

The chain links TRBV6-5 to TRBJ2-3; TRBD1 is a possible D gene (6 bases). CDR3 length equals 13 residues. V lost 5 bases and J 3 bases, leaving 9 bases between the germline ends. From germline, CDR1 is MNHEY and CDR2 SVGAGI. The CDR3 loop reads CASSVQGTDTQYF. CDR3 nucleotide sequence: TGTGCCAGCAGTGTCCAGGGGACAGATACGCAGTATTTT.

The chain couples TRBV5-5 to TRBJ2-7; 8 bases fit TRBD2. This CDR3 spans 14 amino acids. J gave up 7 bases and V 4 bases, and 10 bases lay outside the gene matches. From germline, CDR1 is SGHKS and CDR2 YYEKEE (reference sequence). The CDR3 sequence is CASSLLRTSQEQYF. DNA for the CDR3: TGTGCCAGCAGCCTCCTACGGACTAGCCAGGAGCAGTACTTC.

J is TRBJ1-6 and V is TRBV6-5, with TRBD1 matching 12 bases. Germline CDR1 is MNHEY and CDR2 is SVGAGI. With 4 bases clipped from V and 10 bases from J, the junction kept 8 bases outside the gene matches. The CDR3 has 16 amino acids. CDR3 nucleotide sequence: TGTGCCAGCAGTTCTACTGGGACAGGGGGCTCATCACCCCTCCACTTT. This translates into CASSSTGTGGSSPLHF.

This chain links TRBV20-1 with TRBJ2-1; TRBD2 agrees at 9 bases. The CDR3 consists of 14 residues. The junction had 5 bases not matched to a gene; V was cut back by 1 base and J by 7 bases. Germline-derived CDR1 and CDR2 are DFQATT and SNEGSKA (reference sequence). The CDR3 region is CSARVSGGWNEQFF. CDR3 bases: TGCAGTGCTAGAGTGAGCGGGGGGTGGAATGAGCAGTTCTTC.

This clonotype was observed a single time. This chain connects TRBV21-1 to TRBJ1-1. TRBV21-1 is tagged as a pseudogene. The length of the CDR3 is 11 residues. Here the CDR3 reads CASSKATEAFF. The CDR3 coding sequence is TGTGCCAGCAGCAAGGCCACTGAAGCTTTCTTT.

This chain uses TRBV3-1 with TRBJ2-3; D call uncertain. The CDR3 has 15 residues. In germline, CDR1 is LGHDT, CDR2 YNNKEL (reference sequence). V gave up 4 bases and J gave up 6 bases, with 17 bases separating them. In DNA, the CDR3 is TGTGCCAGCAGCCCGTTGGGTTCTCAATGGGATACGCAGTATTTT. It is translated as CASSPLGSQWDTQYF.

The rearrangement links TRBV12-5 to TRBJ1-1, with 7 bases matching TRBD1. The trim removed 5 bases at V and 7 bases at J, leaving 7 bases unmatched. CDR1 is LGHNT, CDR2 FRNRAP, per germline. The CDR3 is 13 amino acids. The CDR3 loop reads CASGPNRGNEAFF. CDR3 sequence (DNA): TGTGCTAGTGGTCCGAACAGGGGCAATGAAGCTTTCTTT.

With regard to this clonotype: An end of the junction differs from the germline gene, which may be a read error. The chain has TRBV20-1 and TRBJ2-7; 8 nucleotides align to TRBD2. This CDR3 has 13 residues. Germline V gene data show CDR1 as DFQATT and CDR2 as SNEGSKA (reference sequence). CDR3 DNA sequence: TGCAGTGCCCACGGGGGGGGTTGGAACGAGCAGCACTTC. Its protein is CSAHGGGWNEQHF.

This rearrangement joins TRBV27 to TRBJ2-7, with 10 bases that match TRBD1. V lost 4 bases and J lost 6; bases outside the gene matches: 3. The CDR3 runs to 13 residues. CDR1 and CDR2 (germline): MNHEY, SMNVEV (reference sequence). This CDR3 reads CASSSGTGVEQYF. CDR3 bases: TGTGCCAGCAGTTCCGGGACAGGGGTCGAGCAGTACTTC.

The rearrangement links TRBV19 to TRBJ2-1; the match to TRBD2 covers 9 bases. Germline lookup yields CDR1 LNHDA and CDR2 SQIVND (reference sequence). The CDR3 contains 14 residues. Unmatched junction bases numbered 1, after V lost 3 bases and J lost 4 bases. CDR3 residues: CASSMTSGYNEQFF. In nucleotides, the CDR3 is TGTGCCAGTAGTATGACTAGCGGATACAATGAGCAGTTCTTC.

This chain joins TRBV9 and TRBJ1-6; maybe TRBD1 (5 bases). Trimming removed 6 bases at V and 5 bases at J, with 12 bases between. Germline V gene data show CDR1 as SGDLS and CDR2 as YYNGEE. CDR3 size: 14 residues. The CDR3 DNA is TGTGCCAGCACCCACGGGGCGGATAATTCACCCCTCCACTTT. This gives the protein CASTHGADNSPLHF. Full variable domain (rest looked up from reference TRBV9 and TRBJ1-6): DSGVTQTPKHLITATGQRVTLRCSPRSGDLSVYWYQQSLDQGLQFLIQYYNGEERAKGNILERFSAQQFPDLHSELNLSSLELGDSALYFCASTHGADNSPLHFGNGTRLTVT.

The chain links TRBV7-8 to TRBJ2-5; a possible D gene is TRBD2 (6 bases). In germline, CDR1 is SGHVS, CDR2 FQNEAQ. V lost 5 bases to trimming and J lost 2 bases, with 12 bases between them. This CDR3 has 14 amino acids. CDR3 nucleotide sequence: TGTGCCAGCAGCAACCGGGACTTTCAAGAGACCCAGTACTTC. It encodes CASSNRDFQETQYF.

The CDR3 reads CASSQVRGGRTGELFF. The CDR3 DNA follows: TGTGCCAGCAGCCAAGTGCGGGGGGGCCGGACCGGGGAGCTGTTTTTT. The chain links TRBV14 to TRBJ2-2; 9 bases are shared with TRBD2. This CDR3 contains 16 residues. V was pared by 1 base and J by 5 bases, with 5 bases of the junction left unmatched. CDR1 and CDR2 (germline): SGHDN, FVKESK.

This clonotype was seen a handful of times. The chain links TRBV9 to TRBJ2-7, with unresolved D. The germline V gene encodes CDR1 SGDLS and CDR2 YYNGEE. The CDR3 loop spans 15 amino acids. Trimming pared 2 bases from V and 2 bases from J, leaving 14 bases between. Here the CDR3 reads CASSVSSSPAYEQYF. The DNA for the CDR3 is TGTGCCAGCAGCGTGAGCAGCAGCCCGGCCTACGAGCAGTACTTC.

The chain has TRBV4-3 and TRBJ1-1; the D gene is possibly TRBD1 (5 bases). V lost 1 base to trimming and J lost 4 bases, with 16 bases between them. Germline V gene sequence: CDR1 LGHNA, CDR2 YSLEER. The CDR3 totals 16 residues. The CDR3 nucleotides are TGCGCCAGCAGCCAAGGATCGGGGGTCGTCAGCACTGAAGCTTTCTTT. It codes for CASSQGSGVVSTEAFF.

V and J are TRBV12-3 or TRBV12-4 and TRBJ2-5; 8 bases align to TRBD1. The CDR3 runs to 14 residues. With V trimmed by 6 bases and J by 5 bases, 8 bases remained unmatched. The CDR3 protein is CASRPRTGNETQYF. Written as DNA, the CDR3 is TGTGCCAGCAGACCACGGACAGGGAACGAGACCCAGTACTTC.

This clonotype was seen only once. The V gene is TRBV20-1, the J gene TRBJ2-7; TRBD1 might be the D (6 bases). Per germline, CDR1 DFQATT and CDR2 SNEGSKA (reference sequence). This CDR3 region has 14 residues. Trimming pared 0 bases from V and 2 bases from J, leaving 11 bases between. The CDR3 DNA sequence: TGCAGTGCTAGAGATTACAGGGACACCTACGAGCAGTACTTC. Translation: CSARDYRDTYEQYF.

The V call is TRBV7-9, the J call TRBJ2-1; maybe TRBD1 (5 bases). V lost 5 bases and J 3 bases, leaving 8 bases between the germline ends. Germline CDR1 SEHNR, CDR2 FQNEAQ (reference sequence). The length of the CDR3 is 13 residues. The CDR3 is CASSPQGYNEQFF. CDR3 nucleotides: TGTGCCAGCAGCCCTCAGGGCTACAATGAGCAGTTCTTC.

The chain links TRBV7-9 to TRBJ1-1, with a possible D match to TRBD1 (5 bases). The germline CDR1 and CDR2 sequences are SEHNR and FQNEAQ (reference sequence). This CDR3 comprises 15 residues. The V end lost 2 bases, the J end lost 3 bases, and 13 bases lay between the germline ends. For the CDR3, the DNA is TGTGCCAGCAGCTTACAGGGCGGCACTCACACTGAAGCTTTCTTT. Protein product: CASSLQGGTHTEAFF.

The J gene is TRBJ1-5, the V gene TRBV5-1; no clear D. CDR1 and CDR2 from the germline V gene are SGHRS and YFSETQ. CDR3 size: 16 residues. Trimming took off 0 bases at V and 4 bases at J, with 14 bases between the two ends. CDR3 region: CASSLESLGSNQPQHF. CDR3 DNA: TGCGCCAGCAGCTTGGAGTCTTTGGGATCTAATCAGCCCCAGCATTTT.

The chain recombines TRBV6-2 or TRBV6-3 with TRBJ2-1; a possible D gene is TRBD2 (5 bases). The CDR3 loop spans 13 amino acids. V gave up 5 bases and J gave up 6 bases, with 11 bases separating them. From germline, CDR1 is MNHEY and CDR2 SVGEGT. This chain's CDR3 is CASSPAVFNEQFF. The CDR3 nucleotides are TGTGCCAGCAGTCCAGCGGTCTTCAATGAGCAGTTCTTC.